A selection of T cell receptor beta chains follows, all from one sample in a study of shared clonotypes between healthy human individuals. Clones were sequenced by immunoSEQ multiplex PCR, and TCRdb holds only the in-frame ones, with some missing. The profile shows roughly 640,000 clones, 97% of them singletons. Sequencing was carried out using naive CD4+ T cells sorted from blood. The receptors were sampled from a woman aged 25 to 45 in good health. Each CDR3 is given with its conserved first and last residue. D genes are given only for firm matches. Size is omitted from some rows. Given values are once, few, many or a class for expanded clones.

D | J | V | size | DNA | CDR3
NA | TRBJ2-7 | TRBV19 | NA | TGTGCCAGTAGTAATGGGCAGGGGTCCTACGAGCAGTACTTC | CASSNGQGSYEQYF
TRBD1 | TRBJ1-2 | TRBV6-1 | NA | TGTGCCAGCAGTGACCGTCACCAGGGGGCCCTCTATGGCTACACCTTC | CASSDRHQGALYGYTF
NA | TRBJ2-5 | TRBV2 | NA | TGTGCCAGCAGTGAATTGCAGGGGCGGCAAGAGACCCAGTACTTC | CASSELQGRQETQYF
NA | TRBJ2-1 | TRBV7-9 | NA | TGTGCCAGCAGCTTAGGAACAGGGAGCTCCTACAATGAGCAGTTCTTC | CASSLGTGSSYNEQFF
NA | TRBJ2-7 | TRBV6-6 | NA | TGTGCCAGCTCTGGTCCATCCTACGAGCAGTACTTC | CASSGPSYEQYF
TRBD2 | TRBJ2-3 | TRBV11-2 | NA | TGTGCCAGCAGCTTAGATCGCGGGAGATTGCGCACAGATACGCAGTATTTT | CASSLDRGRLRTDTQYF
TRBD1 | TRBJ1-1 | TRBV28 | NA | TGTGCCAGCACCGTTAGGGACAGGAAAGCTTTCTTT | CASTVRDRKAFF
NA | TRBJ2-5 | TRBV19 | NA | TGTGCCAGTAGTATAAGGGGTAGGGAGACCCAGTACTTC | CASSIRGRETQYF
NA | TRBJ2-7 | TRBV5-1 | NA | TGCGCCAGCAGCTTGTGGGAGCGGGCGAACTCCTACGAGCAGTACTTC | CASSLWERANSYEQYF
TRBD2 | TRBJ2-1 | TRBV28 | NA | TGTGCCAGCAGCCTCCTCAGCGGGGGGAACTACAATGAGCAGTTCTTC | CASSLLSGGNYNEQFF
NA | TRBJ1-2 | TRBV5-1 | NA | TGCGCCAGCAGCTTGAAGGCAGGGAGAGGCTACACCTTC | CASSLKAGRGYTF
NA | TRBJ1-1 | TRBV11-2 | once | TGTGCCAGCAGCAAGGGCCCGAACACTGAAGCTTTCTTT | CASSKGPNTEAFF
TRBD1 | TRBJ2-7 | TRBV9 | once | TGTGCCAGCAGCCCCTGGACAGGGGGCGGCGAGCAGTACTTC | CASSPWTGGGEQYF
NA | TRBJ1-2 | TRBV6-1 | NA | TGTGCCAGCAGTGCCGGAGGAGGACGCGGCTACACCTTC | CASSAGGGRGYTF
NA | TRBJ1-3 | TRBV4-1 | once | TGCGCCAGCAGCAACAGACAGCAAATCTCTGGAAACACCATATATTTT | CASSNRQQISGNTIYF
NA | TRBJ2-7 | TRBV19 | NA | TGTGCCAGTAGTATGGTCCACACCTACGAGCAGTACTTC | CASSMVHTYEQYF
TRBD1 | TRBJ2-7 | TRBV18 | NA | TGTGCCAGCTCAAGCTCCGGGACAGCGTACGAGCAGTACTTC | CASSSSGTAYEQYF